These 9 T cell receptor beta chains were sequenced from one sample in a study of OX40 agonist ivuxolimab in advanced cancers. Receptors were amplified or captured by the immunoSEQ multiplex PCR assay. The table was pulled from immuneACCESS by TCRdb, which kept in-frame rearrangements only. Such tables lose some clones; where checked, under half of the loss comes from unresolved V genes, and the rest has no known cause. Recorded for this sample are 80,000 to 95,000 clones; about 80% of them occurred a single time. Approximately 2% of the sample lies in the top ten. The sequences come from CD4+ or CD8+ T cells sorted from blood, collected in a trial of the OX40 agonist ivuxolimab. These receptors came from an adult with an advanced solid tumor such as melanoma, head and neck, liver or kidney cancer.

This chain links TRBV29-1 with TRBJ2-1, with 9 bases that match TRBD2. Germline lookup yields CDR1 SQVTM and CDR2 ANQGSEA. The trim removed 3 bases at V and 5 bases at J, leaving 2 bases unmatched. The CDR3 consists of 13 residues. CDR3 residues: CSVESSGDNEQFF. CDR3 nucleotide sequence: TGCAGCGTTGAGTCTAGCGGGGACAATGAGCAGTTCTTC.

The chain uses TRBV28 and TRBJ2-1, with unresolved D. V lost 3 bases and J 3 bases, leaving 12 bases between the germline ends. Germline values: CDR1 MDHEN, CDR2 SYDVKM. The CDR3 contains 15 residues. CDR3 sequence (DNA): TGTGCCAGCAGTTTGGGTAATTTAGGCTACAATGAGCAGTTCTTC. The encoded protein is CASSLGNLGYNEQFF.

The rearrangement links TRBV28 to TRBJ1-1, with no clear D. CDR3 length: 12 amino acids. The germline CDR1 and CDR2 sequences are MDHEN and SYDVKM. V lost 3 bases to trimming and J lost 9 bases, with 11 bases between them. The CDR3 DNA reads TGTGCCAGCAGTTTCCGCAGAGAGAAAGCTTTCTTT. This encodes CASSFRREKAFF.

The chain has TRBV9 and TRBJ2-7; D may be TRBD2 (5 bases). Germline CDR1 reads SGDLS; CDR2 reads YYNGEE. This CDR3 contains 13 residues. The germline V and J ends were trimmed by 4 bases and 5 bases, with 13 bases remaining between them. Here the CDR3 DNA reads TGTGCCAGCAGCCGAGATTTAGCGCACGAGCAGTACTTC. This gives the protein CASSRDLAHEQYF. Full variable domain (rest looked up from reference TRBV9 and TRBJ2-7): DSGVTQTPKHLITATGQRVTLRCSPRSGDLSVYWYQQSLDQGLQFLIQYYNGEERAKGNILERFSAQQFPDLHSELNLSSLELGDSALYFCASSRDLAHEQYFGPGTRLTVT.

The V gene is TRBV5-1, the J gene TRBJ1-1, with D maybe TRBD1 (5 bases). The V gene's germline CDR1 is SGHRS and CDR2 YFSETQ. V was shortened by 2 bases and J by 3 bases, with 8 bases between the two germline ends. CDR3 size: 13 residues. CDR3 sequence (DNA): TGCGCCAGCAGCTTCGGGGGAGACACTGAAGCTTTCTTT. Translating it yields CASSFGGDTEAFF.

This rearrangement joins TRBV28 to TRBJ1-2; D possibly corresponds to TRBD1 (5 bases). Trimming left V 2 bases short and J 5 bases short, with 9 bases between. The germline gives CDR1 MDHEN, CDR2 SYDVKM. The CDR3 length is 13 residues. The CDR3 DNA follows: TGTGCCAGCAGTTTAAACGGGGGGTATGGCTACACCTTC. Translated, it gives CASSLNGGYGYTF.

This clone has at least ten counts. The genes are TRBV5-1 and TRBJ1-2, with 8 bases matching TRBD1. The germline V gene encodes CDR1 SGHRS and CDR2 YFSETQ. This CDR3 contains 16 residues. Trimming cost V 0 bases and J 7 bases; bases outside gene matches: 11. CDR3 region: CASSLAAQGGSGGYTF. The CDR3 nucleotides are TGCGCCAGCAGCTTGGCCGCACAGGGGGGTTCAGGTGGCTACACCTTC.

The V call is TRBV4-3, the J call TRBJ1-6, with TRBD1 as a possible D gene (5 bases). Trimming left V 6 bases short and J 8 bases short, with 17 bases between. Germline V gene data show CDR1 as LGHNA and CDR2 as YSLEER. There are 15 residues in the CDR3. The CDR3 DNA reads TGCGCCAGCAGTAAGGGGACCGGGAACGATTCACCCCTCCACTTT. Its protein is CASSKGTGNDSPLHF.

This chain uses TRBV7-2 with TRBJ1-1, with unresolved D. The CDR3 covers 15 residues. V lost 1 base and J 4 bases, leaving 13 bases between the germline ends. Germline V gene data show CDR1 as SGHTA and CDR2 as FQGNSA. CDR3 residues: CASSLDRTKATEAFF. CDR3 nucleotides: TGTGCCAGCAGCTTAGACCGGACGAAGGCCACTGAAGCTTTCTTT.